This is a list of T cell receptor beta chains from one sample in a study of OX40 agonist ivuxolimab in advanced cancers. Assay used: immunoSEQ multiplex PCR; TCRdb lists only in-frame clones, some missing. The sample shows fewer than 75,000 clones, 88% of them seen only once. Here the sequenced sample was CD4+ or CD8+ T cells sorted from blood, taken in a trial of the OX40 agonist ivuxolimab. These TCRs come from an adult with an advanced solid tumor such as melanoma, head and neck, liver or kidney cancer. Each CDR3 is given with its conserved first and last residue. D genes are given only for firm matches. Clone sizes are given selectively: once, few, many, or a class where the clone is expanded.

d_gene,j_gene,abundance,v_gene,CDR3aa,CDR3nt
-,TRBJ1-5,-,TRBV18,CASSPPQLSNQPQHF,TGTGCCAGCTCACCACCTCAGCTAAGCAATCAGCCCCAGCATTTT
-,TRBJ2-7,-,TRBV29-1,CSVASWRGGGYEQYF,TGCAGCGTTGCAAGTTGGAGGGGAGGCGGTTACGAGCAGTACTTC
-,TRBJ1-5,-,TRBV28,CASSLGGGSQPQHF,TGTGCCAGCAGTTTAGGGGGGGGCAGTCAGCCCCAGCATTTT
-,TRBJ2-1,-,TRBV25-1,CASSGSGRLYNEQFF,TGTGCCAGCAGTGGTAGCGGAAGACTTTACAATGAGCAGTTCTTC
-,TRBJ1-2,-,TRBV19,CASSFQDSHGYTF,TGTGCCAGTAGTTTCCAGGACAGCCATGGCTACACCTTC
TRBD1,TRBJ1-1,-,TRBV6-5,CASSPGTGGLSEAFF,TGTGCCAGCAGTCCGGGGACAGGGGGTTTGAGTGAAGCTTTCTTT
TRBD2,TRBJ2-1,-,TRBV14,CASSRGRLAGGGEHNEQFF,TGTGCCAGCAGCCGAGGGAGGCTAGCGGGAGGGGGAGAACACAATGAGCAGTTCTTC
TRBD2,TRBJ2-1,once,TRBV28,CASRRSLAGVGEQFF,TGTGCCAGCAGGCGATCACTAGCGGGAGTTGGTGAGCAGTTCTTC
-,TRBJ1-2,-,TRBV7-9,CASSLAGGQGTYGYTF,TGTGCCAGCAGCTTAGCGGGTGGGCAGGGGACGTATGGCTACACCTTC
-,TRBJ1-5,-,TRBV2,CASSVSSNQPQHF,TGTGCCAGCAGTGTAAGTAGCAATCAGCCCCAGCATTTT
TRBD2,TRBJ2-2,-,TRBV5-4,CASSKTSDTGELFF,TGTGCCAGCAGTAAGACTAGCGACACCGGGGAGCTGTTTTTT
TRBD2,TRBJ2-7,few,TRBV6-1,CASSLLANEQYF,TGTGCCAGCAGTTTACTAGCGAACGAGCAGTACTTC
-,TRBJ2-7,-,TRBV6-1,CASSSWTREQYF,TGTGCCAGCAGCTCTTGGACCCGCGAGCAGTACTTC
-,TRBJ2-7,-,TRBV30,CAWSIKGTYEQYF,TGTGCCTGGAGTATTAAGGGGACCTACGAGCAGTACTTC
-,TRBJ2-5,-,TRBV7-2,CASSARRGYGGTQYF,TGTGCCAGCAGCGCCAGGAGGGGGTACGGAGGGACCCAGTACTTC
-,TRBJ1-5,-,TRBV11-3,CATLGGACQPQHF,TGTGCCACCCTGGGGGGGGCCTGTCAGCCCCAGCATTTT
TRBD1,TRBJ2-7,-,TRBV7-8,CASSLRVQGGYEQYF,TGTGCCAGCAGCTTACGGGTACAGGGGGGCTACGAGCAGTACTTC
-,TRBJ1-2,-,TRBV5-1,CASSLGQPAGYTF,TGCGCCAGCAGCTTGGGACAGCCGGCTGGCTACACCTTC
-,TRBJ1-3,-,TRBV7-9,CASSFRENTIYF,TGTGCCAGCAGCTTTAGGGAAAACACCATATATTTT
-,TRBJ2-1,few,TRBV19,CASKRLDPNNEQFF,TGTGCCAGTAAGAGGCTGGACCCTAACAATGAGCAGTTCTTC
TRBD2,TRBJ2-7,-,TRBV5-8,CASSLWREGVNEQYF,TGTGCCAGCAGCTTGTGGCGGGAGGGTGTCAACGAGCAGTACTTC
-,TRBJ1-3,-,TRBV7-8,CASSLVGRGFSGNTIYF,TGTGCCAGCAGCTTAGTTGGCCGGGGCTTCTCTGGAAACACCATATATTTT